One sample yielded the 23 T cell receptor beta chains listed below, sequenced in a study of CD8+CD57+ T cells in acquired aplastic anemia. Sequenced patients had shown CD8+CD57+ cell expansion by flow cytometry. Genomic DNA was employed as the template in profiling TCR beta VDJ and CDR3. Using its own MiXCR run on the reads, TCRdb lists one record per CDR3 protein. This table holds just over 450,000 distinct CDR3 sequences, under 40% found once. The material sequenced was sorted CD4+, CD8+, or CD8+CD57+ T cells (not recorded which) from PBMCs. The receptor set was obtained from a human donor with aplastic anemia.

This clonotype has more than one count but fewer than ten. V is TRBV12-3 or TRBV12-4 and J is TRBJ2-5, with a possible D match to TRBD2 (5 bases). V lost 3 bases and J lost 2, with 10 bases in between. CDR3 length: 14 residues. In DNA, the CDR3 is TGTGCCAGCAGTTTTGTTCCGGGACAAGAGACCCAGTACTTC. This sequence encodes CASSFVPGQETQYF.

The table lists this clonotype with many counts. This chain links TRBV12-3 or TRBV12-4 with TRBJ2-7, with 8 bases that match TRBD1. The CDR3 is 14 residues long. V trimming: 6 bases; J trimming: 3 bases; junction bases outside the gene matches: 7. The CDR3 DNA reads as TGTGCCAGCAGACTAGAGACAGGGGACTACGAGCAGTACTTC. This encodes CASRLETGDYEQYF.

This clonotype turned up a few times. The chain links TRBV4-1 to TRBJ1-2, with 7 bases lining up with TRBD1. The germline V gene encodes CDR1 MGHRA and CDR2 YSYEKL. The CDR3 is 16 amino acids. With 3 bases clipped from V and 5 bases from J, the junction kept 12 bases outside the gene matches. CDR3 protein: CASSQIQGTAFYGYTF. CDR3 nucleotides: TGCGCCAGCAGCCAGATTCAAGGGACAGCATTTTATGGCTACACCTTC.

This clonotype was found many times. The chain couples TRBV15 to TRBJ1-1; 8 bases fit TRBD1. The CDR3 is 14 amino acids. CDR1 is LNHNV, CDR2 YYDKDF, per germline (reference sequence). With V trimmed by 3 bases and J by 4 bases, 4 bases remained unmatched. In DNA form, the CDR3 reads TGTGCCACCAGCAGTGTACAGGGGGGCACTGAAGCTTTCTTT. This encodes CATSSVQGGTEAFF.

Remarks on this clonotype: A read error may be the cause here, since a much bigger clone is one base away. CDR3 nucleotide sequence: TGCAGTGCGACAGGATATAGTTATGGCTACACCTTC. The encoded protein is CSATGYSYGYTF. The rearrangement links TRBV20-1 to TRBJ1-2; D is perhaps TRBD1 (6 bases). The germline CDR1 and CDR2 sequences are DFQATT and SNEGSKA (reference sequence). This CDR3 is 12 amino acids long. V was shortened by 6 bases and J by 5 bases, with 13 bases between the two germline ends.

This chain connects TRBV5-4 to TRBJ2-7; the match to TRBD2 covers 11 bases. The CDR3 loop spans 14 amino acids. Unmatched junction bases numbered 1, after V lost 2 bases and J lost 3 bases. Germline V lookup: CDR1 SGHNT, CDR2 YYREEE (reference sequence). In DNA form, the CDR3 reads TGTGCCAGCAGCTTCGGGACTAGCGGCTACGAGCAGTACTTC. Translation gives CASSFGTSGYEQYF.

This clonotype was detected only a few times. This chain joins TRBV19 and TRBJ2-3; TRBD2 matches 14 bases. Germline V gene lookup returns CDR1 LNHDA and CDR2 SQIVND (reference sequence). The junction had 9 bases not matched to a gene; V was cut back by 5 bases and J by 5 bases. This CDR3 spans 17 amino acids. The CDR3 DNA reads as TGTGCCAGTAGTCCCAGGGGGACTAGCGGGAGAGTAGATACGCAGTATTTT. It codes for CASSPRGTSGRVDTQYF.

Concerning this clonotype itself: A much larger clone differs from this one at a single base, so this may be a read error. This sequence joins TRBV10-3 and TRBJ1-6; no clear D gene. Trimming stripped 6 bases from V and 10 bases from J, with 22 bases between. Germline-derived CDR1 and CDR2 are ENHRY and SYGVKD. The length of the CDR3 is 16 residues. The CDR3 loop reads CAISYHPARDDSPLHF. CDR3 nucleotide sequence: TGTGCCATCAGCTATCACCCCGCGCGAGACGACTCACCCCTCCACTTT.

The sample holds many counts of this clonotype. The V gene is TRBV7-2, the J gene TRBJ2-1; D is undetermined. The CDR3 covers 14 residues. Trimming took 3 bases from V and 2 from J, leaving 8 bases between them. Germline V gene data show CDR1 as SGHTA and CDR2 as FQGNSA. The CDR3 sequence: CASSFEQTYNEQFF. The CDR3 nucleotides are TGTGCCAGCAGCTTTGAACAGACCTACAATGAGCAGTTCTTC.

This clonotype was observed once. CDR3 bases: TGTGCCGAGATGCAGGGGAAAGGGGGCTACACCTTC. Its protein product is CAEMQGKGGYTF. The chain is built from TRBV24-1 and TRBJ1-2; possible D gene TRBD1, 6 bases. The CDR3 sequence is 12 residues long. Trimming left V 12 bases short and J 8 bases short, with 18 bases between. In germline, CDR1 is KGHDR, CDR2 SFDVKD.

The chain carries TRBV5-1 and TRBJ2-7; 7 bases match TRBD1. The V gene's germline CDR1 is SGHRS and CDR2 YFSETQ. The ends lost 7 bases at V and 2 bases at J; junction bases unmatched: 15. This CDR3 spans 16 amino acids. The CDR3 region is CASRTGTDQKTYEQYF. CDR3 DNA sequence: TGCGCCAGCCGCACGGGGACAGACCAAAAAACCTACGAGCAGTACTTC.

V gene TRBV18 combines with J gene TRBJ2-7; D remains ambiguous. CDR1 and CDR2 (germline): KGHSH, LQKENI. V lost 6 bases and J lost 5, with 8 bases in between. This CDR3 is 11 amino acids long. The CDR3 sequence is CASSTKDEQYF. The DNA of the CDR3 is TGTGCCAGCTCTACTAAGGACGAGCAGTACTTC.

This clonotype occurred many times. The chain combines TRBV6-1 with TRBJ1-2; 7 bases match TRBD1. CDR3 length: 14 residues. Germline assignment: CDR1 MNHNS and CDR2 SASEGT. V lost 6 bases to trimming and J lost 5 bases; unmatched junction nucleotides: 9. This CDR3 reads CASSQPGQPYGYTF. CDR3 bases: TGTGCCAGCAGCCAACCGGGACAGCCTTATGGCTACACCTTC.

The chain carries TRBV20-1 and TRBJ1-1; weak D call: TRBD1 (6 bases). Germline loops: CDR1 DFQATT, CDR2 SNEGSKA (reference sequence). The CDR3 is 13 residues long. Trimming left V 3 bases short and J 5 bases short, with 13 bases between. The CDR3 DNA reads TGCAGTGCTAGCGCCTGGGGGACAACTGAAGCTTTCTTT. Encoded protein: CSASAWGTTEAFF.

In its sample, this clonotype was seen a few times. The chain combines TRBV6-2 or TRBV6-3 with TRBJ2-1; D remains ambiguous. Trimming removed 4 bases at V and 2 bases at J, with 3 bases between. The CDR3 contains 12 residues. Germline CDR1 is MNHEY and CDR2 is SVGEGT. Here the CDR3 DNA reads TGTGCCAGCAGTTTAACCTACAATGAGCAGTTCTTC. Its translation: CASSLTYNEQFF.

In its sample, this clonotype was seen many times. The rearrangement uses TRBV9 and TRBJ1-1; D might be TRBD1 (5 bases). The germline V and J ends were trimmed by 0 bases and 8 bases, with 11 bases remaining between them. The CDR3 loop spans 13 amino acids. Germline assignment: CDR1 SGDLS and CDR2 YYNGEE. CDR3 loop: CASSVDSAGEAFF. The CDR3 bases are TGTGCCAGCAGCGTAGATAGTGCAGGGGAAGCTTTCTTT.

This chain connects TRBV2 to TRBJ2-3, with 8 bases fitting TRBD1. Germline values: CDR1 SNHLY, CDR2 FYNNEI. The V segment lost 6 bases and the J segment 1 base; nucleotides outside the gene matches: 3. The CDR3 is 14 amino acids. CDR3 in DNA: TGTGCCAGCAGAATGACAGGGGGCACAGATACGCAGTATTTT. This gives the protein CASRMTGGTDTQYF.

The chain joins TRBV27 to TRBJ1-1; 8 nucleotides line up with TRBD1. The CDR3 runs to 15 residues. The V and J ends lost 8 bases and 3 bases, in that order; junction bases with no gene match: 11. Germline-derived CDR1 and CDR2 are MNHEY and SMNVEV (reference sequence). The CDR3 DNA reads TGTGCCAGCGGAGCGACAGGGGCTGGGGACACTGAAGCTTTCTTT. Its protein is CASGATGAGDTEAFF.

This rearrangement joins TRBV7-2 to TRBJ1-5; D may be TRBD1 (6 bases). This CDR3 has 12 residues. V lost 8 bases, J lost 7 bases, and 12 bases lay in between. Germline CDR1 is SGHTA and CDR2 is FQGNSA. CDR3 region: CASGTGLQPQHF. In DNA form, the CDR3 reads TGTGCCAGCGGCACAGGGCTCCAGCCCCAGCATTTT.

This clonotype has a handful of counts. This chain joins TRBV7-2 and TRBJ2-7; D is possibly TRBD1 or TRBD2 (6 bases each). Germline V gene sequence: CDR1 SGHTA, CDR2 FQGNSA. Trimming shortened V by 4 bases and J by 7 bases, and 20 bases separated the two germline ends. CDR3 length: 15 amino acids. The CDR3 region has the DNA TGTGCCAGCAGCTCTAGAGGGGGGCCGGTGAGAGAGCAGTACTTC. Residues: CASSSRGGPVREQYF.

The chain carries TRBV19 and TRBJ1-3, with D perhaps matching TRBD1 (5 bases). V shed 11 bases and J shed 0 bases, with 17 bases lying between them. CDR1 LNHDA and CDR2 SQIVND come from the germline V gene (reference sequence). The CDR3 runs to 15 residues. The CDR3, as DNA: TGTGCCTGGAGTGTCGGGGGAGGCTCTGGAAACACCATATATTTT. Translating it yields CAWSVGGGSGNTIYF.

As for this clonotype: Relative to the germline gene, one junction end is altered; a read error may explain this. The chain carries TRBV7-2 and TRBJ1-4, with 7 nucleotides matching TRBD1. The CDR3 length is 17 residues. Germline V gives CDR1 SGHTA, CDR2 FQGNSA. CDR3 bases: TGCGCCAGCAGCCAAGACCCGGACAGGCCAACTAATGAAAAACTGTTTTTT. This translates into CASSQDPDRPTNEKLFF.

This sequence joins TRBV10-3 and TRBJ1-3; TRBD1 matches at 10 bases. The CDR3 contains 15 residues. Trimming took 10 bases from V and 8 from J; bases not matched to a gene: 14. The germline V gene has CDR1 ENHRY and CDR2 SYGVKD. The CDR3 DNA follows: TGTGCCAGCACCTCCGGACAGGGGGGTGGCTACACCATATATTTT. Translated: CASTSGQGGGYTIYF.